Listed here are 21 T cell receptor beta chains from one sample, sequenced in a study of shared clonotypes between healthy human individuals. TCRdb keeps only in-frame clones here, not all; method: immunoSEQ multiplex PCR. This sample yields fewer than 650,000 clones, of which around 76% are seen a single time; around 13% belongs to the top ten. The sequenced sample consisted of PBMCs. These receptors came from a woman aged 40 to 50 in good health. Some clones in this sample may be carry-over from other donors' samples.

The chain uses TRBV20-1 and TRBJ2-5; D call uncertain. Judging by the DNA end, TRBJ2-7 fits better; the J call may be wrong. CDR1 and CDR2 (germline): DFQATT, SNEGSKA (reference sequence). The length of the CDR3 is 11 residues. The CDR3: CSATTTYEQYF. The CDR3 DNA reads TGCAGTGCTACTACTACGTACGAGCAGTACTTC.

This rearrangement joins TRBV11-2 to TRBJ1-5; D unclear. CDR1 is SGHAT, CDR2 FQNNGV, per germline. The CDR3 sequence is 15 residues long. V gave up 1 base and J gave up 0 bases, with 7 bases separating them. This CDR3 is CASSLGESSNQPQHF. In DNA form, the CDR3 reads TGTGCCAGCAGCTTAGGGGAAAGTAGCAATCAGCCCCAGCATTTT.

This rearrangement joins TRBV29-1 to TRBJ2-5; TRBD1 matches at 7 bases. The CDR3 spans 14 residues. CDR1 and CDR2 (germline): SQVTM, ANQGSEA. After removal of 6 bases from V and 4 bases from J, the junction contained 11 bases not matched to a gene. The CDR3 region is CSVAVTGYRETQYF. CDR3 DNA sequence: TGCAGCGTCGCGGTGACAGGGTATCGAGAGACCCAGTACTTC.

The chain links TRBV30 to TRBJ2-7, with D tentatively TRBD2 (6 bases). V was clipped by 4 bases and J by 1 base, with 8 bases between them. The CDR3 runs 12 residues. CDR1 is GTSNPN, CDR2 SVGIG, per germline (reference sequence). The CDR3 protein is CAWTSDSYEQYF. The CDR3, as DNA: TGTGCCTGGACTAGCGATTCCTACGAGCAGTACTTC.

Ten or more counts support this clone. The identical CDR3 is also encoded by other nucleotide sequences in the sample. V is TRBV2 and J is TRBJ2-2; the D is unclear. The CDR3 length is 12 residues. V was clipped by 4 bases and J by 9 bases, with 9 bases between them. Germline CDR1 reads SNHLY; CDR2 reads FYNNEI. The CDR3 region has the DNA TGTGCCAGCAGTGTGACCGCCCGGGAGCTGTTTTTT. It yields the protein CASSVTARELFF. Together with reference TRBV2 and TRBJ2-2, the CDR3 gives the full variable domain: EPEVTQTPSHQVTQMGQEVILRCVPISNHLYFYWYRQILGQKVEFLVSFYNNEISEKSEIFDDQFSVERPDGSNFTLKIRSTKLEDSAMYFCASSVTARELFFGEGSRLTVL.

This clone was detected once. The V gene is TRBV6-1, the J gene TRBJ2-7; possible D gene TRBD1, 6 bases. Germline CDR1 and CDR2: MNHNS and SASEGT. There are 12 residues in the CDR3. The CDR3 loop is CAYGQTAYEQYF. The CDR3 nucleotides are TGTGCATACGGACAGACAGCCTACGAGCAGTACTTC.

This clone has just a few counts. The chain joins TRBV12-5 to TRBJ1-2; 8 positions agree with TRBD1. Germline CDR1 reads LGHNT; CDR2 reads FRNRAP. With 7 bases clipped from V and 1 base from J, the junction kept 2 bases outside the gene matches. There are 13 residues in the CDR3. The CDR3 loop is CASAGQGNYGYTF. CDR3 sequence (DNA): TGTGCTAGTGCCGGACAGGGTAACTATGGCTACACCTTC.

DNA of the CDR3: TGTGCCAGCAGCGCACCAGGGAGGGCAAACAATGAGCAGTTCTTC. It codes for CASSAPGRANNEQFF. This rearrangement joins TRBV9 to TRBJ2-1; 7 bases are a match to TRBD2. This CDR3 comprises 15 residues. V shed 3 bases and J 5 bases; nucleotides not matched to a gene: 8. The germline gives CDR1 SGDLS, CDR2 YYNGEE.

This clone has a handful of counts. The chain has TRBV18 and TRBJ1-1; D remains ambiguous. V lost 4 bases to trimming and J lost 5 bases, with 17 bases between them. CDR3 length: 15 residues. The germline V gene has CDR1 KGHSH and CDR2 LQKENI. The CDR3 region is CASSRTQRPTTEAFF. The CDR3 DNA follows: TGTGCCAGCTCACGCACACAGAGGCCCACGACTGAAGCTTTCTTT.

This rearrangement joins TRBV9 to TRBJ2-7; D may be TRBD1 (5 bases). This CDR3 is 14 amino acids long. Trimming stripped 0 bases from V and 2 bases from J, with 9 bases between. Germline V gene sequence: CDR1 SGDLS, CDR2 YYNGEE. The CDR3 DNA is TGTGCCAGCAGCGTAGAGGGGCGAACCTACGAGCAGTACTTC. Translated, it gives CASSVEGRTYEQYF.

The chain joins TRBV19 to TRBJ1-1; D is perhaps TRBD1 (5 bases). Germline V lookup: CDR1 LNHDA, CDR2 SQIVND (reference sequence). V was shortened by 3 bases and J by 3 bases, with 14 bases between the two germline ends. CDR3 size: 15 residues. CDR3 amino acids: CASSIGAGGHTEAFF. CDR3 DNA sequence: TGTGCCAGTAGTATTGGGGCGGGCGGGCACACTGAAGCTTTCTTT.

The rearrangement links TRBV12-5 to TRBJ2-3; a weak D match, TRBD1 (5 bases). Trimming took off 2 bases at V and 4 bases at J, with 7 bases between the two ends. Per germline, CDR1 LGHNT and CDR2 FRNRAP. The CDR3 is 13 residues long. CDR3 DNA: TGTGCTAGTGGTTTGACAGGCTCAGATACGCAGTATTTT. Translation gives CASGLTGSDTQYF.

The rearrangement uses TRBV7-3 and TRBJ2-7; 11 nucleotides align to TRBD2. Germline loops: CDR1 SGHTA, CDR2 FQGTGA. This CDR3 has 17 amino acids. J was trimmed by 2 bases and V by 2 bases; bases with no gene match: 8. The CDR3 DNA is TGTGCCAGCAGCTTATACGGGGGGACTAGCGGTCCCTACGAGCAGTACTTC. Translation: CASSLYGGTSGPYEQYF.

The rearrangement joins TRBV30 to TRBJ2-5; D gene unclear. V lost 7 bases, J lost 4 bases, and 13 bases lay in between. Germline V gives CDR1 GTSNPN, CDR2 SVGIG (reference sequence). The CDR3 totals 12 residues. CDR3 DNA: TGTGCCTTCACTCCTGTGGGAGAGACCCAGTACTTC. Protein: CAFTPVGETQYF.

The rearrangement uses TRBV2 and TRBJ2-1, with 10 nucleotides matching TRBD2. Germline lookup yields CDR1 SNHLY and CDR2 FYNNEI. The CDR3 has 15 amino acids. V lost 5 bases to trimming and J lost 7 bases; unmatched junction nucleotides: 8. The CDR3 DNA sequence: TGTGCCAGCAGTCTGAACGGACTAGCGGAAAATGAGCAGTTCTTC. Amino acids: CASSLNGLAENEQFF.

The V and J genes are TRBV28 and TRBJ2-1; 12 bases align to TRBD2. CDR3 length: 15 amino acids. Germline lookup yields CDR1 MDHEN and CDR2 SYDVKM. V gave up 6 bases and J gave up 14 bases; unmatched junction bases: 14. The CDR3 here is CASRPGGASGRAEFF. The CDR3 nucleotides read TGTGCCAGCAGACCTGGGGGGGCTAGCGGGAGGGCCGAGTTCTTC.

The chain has TRBV7-2 and TRBJ1-1; TRBD1 aligns across 9 bases. The V and J ends lost 5 bases and 5 bases, in that order; junction bases with no gene match: 6. CDR3 length equals 14 residues. Germline CDR1 reads SGHTA; CDR2 reads FQGNSA. The CDR3, as DNA: TGTGCCAGCAGCAGACGACAGGGGGAAACTGAAGCTTTCTTT. Its translation is CASSRRQGETEAFF.

The chain employs TRBV11-2 and TRBJ2-7; D unclear. CDR1 and CDR2 (germline): SGHAT, FQNNGV. This CDR3 contains 13 residues. Trimming shortened V by 4 bases and J by 4 bases, and 11 bases separated the two germline ends. Here the CDR3 reads CASSSRMLYEQYF. In DNA form, the CDR3 reads TGTGCCAGCAGCTCCAGGATGTTGTACGAGCAGTACTTC.

This clone was observed a handful of times. The rearrangement uses TRBV5-5 and TRBJ2-3; TRBD1 matches 7 bases. This CDR3 is built from 13 residues. CDR1 and CDR2 from the germline V gene are SGHKS and YYEKEE (reference sequence). V gave up 0 bases and J gave up 14 bases; unmatched junction bases: 9. CDR3 loop: CASSLESGTAWYF. As DNA, the CDR3 is TGTGCCAGCAGCTTGGAGTCCGGGACAGCGTGGTATTTT.

The gene calls are TRBV9 and TRBJ1-2, with TRBD1 as a possible D gene (6 bases). With 3 bases removed from V and 3 bases from J, the gap between germline ends came to 15 bases. The V gene's germline CDR1 is SGDLS and CDR2 YYNGEE. This CDR3 spans 15 amino acids. CDR3 region: CASSGQDSSDYGYTF. In DNA form, the CDR3 reads TGTGCCAGCAGCGGTCAGGACAGTTCCGACTATGGCTACACCTTC.

This clone was seen a single time. The chain has TRBV7-2 and TRBJ2-1; D is perhaps TRBD1 or TRBD2 (6 bases each). V lost 1 base and J 6 bases, leaving 10 bases between the germline ends. Per the germline V gene, CDR1 is SGHTA and CDR2 is FQGNSA. The CDR3 totals 14 residues. CDR3 residues: CASSLGGTINEQFF. CDR3 DNA sequence: TGTGCCAGCAGCTTAGGCGGGACAATCAATGAGCAGTTCTTC.